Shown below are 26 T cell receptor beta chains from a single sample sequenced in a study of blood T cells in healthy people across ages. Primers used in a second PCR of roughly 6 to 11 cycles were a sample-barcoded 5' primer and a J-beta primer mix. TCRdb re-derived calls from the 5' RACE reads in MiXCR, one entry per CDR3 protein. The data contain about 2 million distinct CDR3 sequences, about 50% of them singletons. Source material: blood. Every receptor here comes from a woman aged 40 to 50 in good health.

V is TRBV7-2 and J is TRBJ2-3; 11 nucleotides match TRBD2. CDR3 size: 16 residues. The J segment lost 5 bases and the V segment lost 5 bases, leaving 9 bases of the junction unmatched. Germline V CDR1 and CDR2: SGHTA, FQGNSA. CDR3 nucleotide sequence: TGTGCCAGCAGCCCTAGACGGCTAGCGGGGGGAGATACGCAGTATTTT. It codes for CASSPRRLAGGDTQYF.

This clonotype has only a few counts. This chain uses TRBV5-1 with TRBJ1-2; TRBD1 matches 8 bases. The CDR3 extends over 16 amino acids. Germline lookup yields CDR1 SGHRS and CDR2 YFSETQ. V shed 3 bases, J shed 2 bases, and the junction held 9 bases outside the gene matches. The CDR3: CASSSGRRDRNYGYTF. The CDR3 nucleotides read TGCGCCAGCAGCTCAGGAAGGAGGGACAGGAACTATGGCTACACCTTC.

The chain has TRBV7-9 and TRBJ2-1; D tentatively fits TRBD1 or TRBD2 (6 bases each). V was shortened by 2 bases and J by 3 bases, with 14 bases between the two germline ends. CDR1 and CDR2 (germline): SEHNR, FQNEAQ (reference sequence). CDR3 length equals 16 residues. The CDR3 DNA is TGTGCCAGCAGCTTAAGTAAGGGGGGCGGCTACAATGAGCAGTTCTTC. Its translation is CASSLSKGGGYNEQFF. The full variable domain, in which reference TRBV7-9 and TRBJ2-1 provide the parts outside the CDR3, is DTGVSQNPRHKITKRGQNVTFRCDPISEHNRLYWYRQTLGQGPEFLTYFQNEAQLEKSRLLSDRFSAERPKGSFSTLEIQRTEQGDSAMYLCASSLSKGGGYNEQFFGPGTRLTVL.

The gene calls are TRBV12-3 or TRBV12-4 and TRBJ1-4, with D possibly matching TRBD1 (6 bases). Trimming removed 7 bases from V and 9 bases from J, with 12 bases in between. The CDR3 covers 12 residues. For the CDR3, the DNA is TGTGCCAGCACCGCCGGGGGCAAAAAACTGTTTTTT. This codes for CASTAGGKKLFF.

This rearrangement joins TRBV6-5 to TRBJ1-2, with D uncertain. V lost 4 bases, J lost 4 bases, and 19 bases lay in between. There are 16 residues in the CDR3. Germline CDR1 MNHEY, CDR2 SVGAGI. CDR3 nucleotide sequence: TGTGCCAGCAGTTCCCCTCGGGAGGACTCAAGCTATGGCTACACCTTC. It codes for CASSSPREDSSYGYTF.

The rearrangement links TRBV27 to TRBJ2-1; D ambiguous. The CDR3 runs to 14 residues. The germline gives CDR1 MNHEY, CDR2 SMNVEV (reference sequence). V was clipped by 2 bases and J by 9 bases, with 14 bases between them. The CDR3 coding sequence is TGTGCCAGCAGTTTAAGAGGCAAATTGAGTGAGCAGTTCTTC. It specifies CASSLRGKLSEQFF.

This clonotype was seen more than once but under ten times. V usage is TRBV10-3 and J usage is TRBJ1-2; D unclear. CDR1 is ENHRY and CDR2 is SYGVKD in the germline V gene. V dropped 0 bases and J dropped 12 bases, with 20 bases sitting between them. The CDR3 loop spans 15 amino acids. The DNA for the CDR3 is TGTGCCATCAGTGAGTCGATCATGTCAGCACAGTCGAACACCTTC. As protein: CAISESIMSAQSNTF.

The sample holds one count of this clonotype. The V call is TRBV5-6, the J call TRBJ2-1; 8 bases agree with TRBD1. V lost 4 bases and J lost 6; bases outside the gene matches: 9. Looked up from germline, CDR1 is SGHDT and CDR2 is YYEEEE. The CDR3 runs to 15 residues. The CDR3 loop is CASSIRDRIFNEQFF. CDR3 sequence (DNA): TGTGCCAGCAGCATCCGGGACAGGATTTTCAATGAGCAGTTCTTC. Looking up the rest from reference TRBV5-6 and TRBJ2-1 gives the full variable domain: DAGVTQSPTHLIKTRGQQVTLRCSPKSGHDTVSWYQQALGQGPQFIFQYYEEEERQRGNFPDRFSGHQFPNYSSELNVNALLLGDSALYLCASSIRDRIFNEQFFGPGTRLTVL.

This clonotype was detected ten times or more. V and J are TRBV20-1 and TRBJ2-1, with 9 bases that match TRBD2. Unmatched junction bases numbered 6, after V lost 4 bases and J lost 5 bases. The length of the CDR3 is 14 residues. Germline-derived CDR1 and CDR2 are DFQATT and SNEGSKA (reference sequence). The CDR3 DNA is TGCAGTGCTAACGCGGGGGGGCGTGACAATGAGCAGTTCTTC. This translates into CSANAGGRDNEQFF.

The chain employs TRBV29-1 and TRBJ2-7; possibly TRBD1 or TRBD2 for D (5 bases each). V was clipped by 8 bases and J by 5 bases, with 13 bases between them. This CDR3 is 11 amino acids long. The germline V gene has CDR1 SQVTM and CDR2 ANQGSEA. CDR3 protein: CSSGQGDEQYF. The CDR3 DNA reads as TGCAGCTCGGGGCAAGGGGACGAGCAGTACTTC.

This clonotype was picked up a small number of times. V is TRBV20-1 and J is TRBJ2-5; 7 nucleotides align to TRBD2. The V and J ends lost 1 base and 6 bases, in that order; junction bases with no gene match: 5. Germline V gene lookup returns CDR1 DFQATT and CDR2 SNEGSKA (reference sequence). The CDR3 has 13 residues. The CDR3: CSARVGGVQTQYF. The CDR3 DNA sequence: TGCAGTGCTAGAGTTGGGGGGGTGCAGACCCAGTACTTC.

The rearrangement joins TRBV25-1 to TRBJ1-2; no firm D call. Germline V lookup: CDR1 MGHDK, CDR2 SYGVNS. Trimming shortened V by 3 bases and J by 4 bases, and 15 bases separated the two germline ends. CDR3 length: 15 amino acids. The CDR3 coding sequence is TGTGCCAGCAGTGACCTGTCGGGAGGAGGCTATGGCTACACCTTC. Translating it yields CASSDLSGGGYGYTF.

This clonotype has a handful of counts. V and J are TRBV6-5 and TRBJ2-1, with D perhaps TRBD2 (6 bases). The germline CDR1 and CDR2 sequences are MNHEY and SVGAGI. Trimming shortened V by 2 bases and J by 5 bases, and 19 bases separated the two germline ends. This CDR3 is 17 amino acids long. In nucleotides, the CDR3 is TGTGCCAGCAGTTACGTTCTCGGCGGGACTGGGAACAATGAGCAGTTCTTC. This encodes CASSYVLGGTGNNEQFF.

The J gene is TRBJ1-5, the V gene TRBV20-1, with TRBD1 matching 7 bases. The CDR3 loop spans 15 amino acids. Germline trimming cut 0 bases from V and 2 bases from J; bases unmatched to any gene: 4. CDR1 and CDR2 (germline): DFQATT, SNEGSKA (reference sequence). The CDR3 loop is CSARDGTVGNQPQHF. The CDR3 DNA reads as TGCAGTGCTAGAGATGGGACAGTGGGCAATCAGCCCCAGCATTTT.

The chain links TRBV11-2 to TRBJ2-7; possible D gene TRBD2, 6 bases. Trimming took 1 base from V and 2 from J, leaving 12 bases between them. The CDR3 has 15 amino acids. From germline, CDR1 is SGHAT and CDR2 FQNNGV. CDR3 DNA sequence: TGTGCCAGCAGCTTAGTCGATCTAGCGACCTACGAGCAGTACTTC. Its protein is CASSLVDLATYEQYF.

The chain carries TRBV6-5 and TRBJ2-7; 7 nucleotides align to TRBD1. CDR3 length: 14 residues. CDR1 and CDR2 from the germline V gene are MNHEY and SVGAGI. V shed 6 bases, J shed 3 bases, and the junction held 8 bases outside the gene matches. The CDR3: CASRATGEFYEQYF. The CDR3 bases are TGTGCCAGCAGGGCAACAGGGGAGTTCTACGAGCAGTACTTC.

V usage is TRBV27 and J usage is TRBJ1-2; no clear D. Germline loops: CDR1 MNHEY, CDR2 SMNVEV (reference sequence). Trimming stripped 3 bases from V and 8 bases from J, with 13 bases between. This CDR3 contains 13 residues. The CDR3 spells CASSLTPRTGYTF. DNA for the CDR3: TGTGCCAGCAGTTTGACACCGCGGACCGGCTACACCTTC.

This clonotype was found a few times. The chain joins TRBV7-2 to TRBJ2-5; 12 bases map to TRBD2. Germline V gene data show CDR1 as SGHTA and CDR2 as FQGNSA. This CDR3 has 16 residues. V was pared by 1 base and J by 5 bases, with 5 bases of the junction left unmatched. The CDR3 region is CASSLESSGGGETQYF. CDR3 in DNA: TGTGCCAGCAGCTTAGAGTCTAGCGGGGGGGGTGAGACCCAGTACTTC.

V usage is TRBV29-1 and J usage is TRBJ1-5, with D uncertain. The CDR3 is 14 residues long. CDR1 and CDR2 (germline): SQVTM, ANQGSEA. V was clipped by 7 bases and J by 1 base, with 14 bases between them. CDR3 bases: TGCAGCGCTAAATTCGGGTACAGCAATCAGCCCCAGCATTTT. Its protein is CSAKFGYSNQPQHF.

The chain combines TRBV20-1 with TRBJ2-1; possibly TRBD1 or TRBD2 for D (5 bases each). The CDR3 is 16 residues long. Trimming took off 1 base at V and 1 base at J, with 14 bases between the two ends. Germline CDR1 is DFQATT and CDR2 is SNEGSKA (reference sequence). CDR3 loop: CSARASGRQSYNEQFF. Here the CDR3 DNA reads TGCAGTGCTAGAGCTTCGGGACGACAGTCCTACAATGAGCAGTTCTTC.

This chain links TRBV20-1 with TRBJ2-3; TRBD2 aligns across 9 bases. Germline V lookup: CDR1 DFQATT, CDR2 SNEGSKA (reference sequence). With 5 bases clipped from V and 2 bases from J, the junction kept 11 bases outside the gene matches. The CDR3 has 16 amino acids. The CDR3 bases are TGCAGTGCTGACGGAGCGGGGGGCTCGCTCACAGATACGCAGTATTTT. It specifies CSADGAGGSLTDTQYF.

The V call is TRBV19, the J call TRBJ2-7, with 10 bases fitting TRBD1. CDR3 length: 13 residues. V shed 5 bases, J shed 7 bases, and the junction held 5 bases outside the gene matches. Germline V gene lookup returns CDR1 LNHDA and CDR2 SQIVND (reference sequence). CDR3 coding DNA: TGTGCCAGTAGTGCAGACAGGGGGCAAGAGCAGTACTTC. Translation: CASSADRGQEQYF.

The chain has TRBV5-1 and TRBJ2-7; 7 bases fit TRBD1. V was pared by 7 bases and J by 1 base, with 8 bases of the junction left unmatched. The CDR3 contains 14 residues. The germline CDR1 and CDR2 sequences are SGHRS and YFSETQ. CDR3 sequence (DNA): TGCGCCAGCGGTCGGGGACAGTTGTCCTACGAGCAGTACTTC. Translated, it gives CASGRGQLSYEQYF. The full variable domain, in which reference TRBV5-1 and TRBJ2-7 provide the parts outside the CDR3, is KAGVTQTPRYLIKTRGQQVTLSCSPISGHRSVSWYQQTPGQGLQFLFEYFSETQRNKGNFPGRFSGRQFSNSRSEMNVSTLELGDSALYLCASGRGQLSYEQYFGPGTRLTVT.

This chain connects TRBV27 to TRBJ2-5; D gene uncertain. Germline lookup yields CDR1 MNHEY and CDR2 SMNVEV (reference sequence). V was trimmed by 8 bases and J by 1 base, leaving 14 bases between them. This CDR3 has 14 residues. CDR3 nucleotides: TGTGCCAGCGGCCAATACTCGTCCCAAGAGACCCAGTACTTC. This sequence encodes CASGQYSSQETQYF.

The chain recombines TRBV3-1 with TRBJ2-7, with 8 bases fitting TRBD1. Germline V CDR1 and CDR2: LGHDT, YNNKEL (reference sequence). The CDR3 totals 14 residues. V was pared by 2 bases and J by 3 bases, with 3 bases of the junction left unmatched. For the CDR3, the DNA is TGTGCCAGCAGCCAATGGACAGGGATCTACGAGCAGTACTTC. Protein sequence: CASSQWTGIYEQYF.

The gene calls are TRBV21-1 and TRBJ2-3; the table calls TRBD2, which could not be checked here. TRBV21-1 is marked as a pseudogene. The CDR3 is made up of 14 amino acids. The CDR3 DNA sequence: TGTGCCAGCAGAGGGACTATGCCCACAGATACGCAGTATTTT. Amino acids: CASRGTMPTDTQYF.